A single sample gave rise to the 2 T cell receptor beta chains below, sequenced in a study of identical twins. From the 5' RACE reads, TCRdb called clonotypes with MiXCR, one entry per CDR3 protein. The sample has approximately 470,000 distinct CDR3 sequences, about 14% seen once; the top ten hold 0.4% to 0.55%. These data also formed part of another study, on yellow fever vaccine responses in identical twins.

Specimen: CD4+ T cells sorted from blood. The receptors were gathered from a woman under 30 in good health.

This clonotype was counted between two and nine times. The chain uses TRBV24-1 and TRBJ2-1, with a possible D match to TRBD2 (6 bases). The CDR3 sequence is 13 residues long. V lost 9 bases and J 0 bases, leaving 8 bases between the germline ends. From germline, CDR1 is KGHDR and CDR2 SFDVKD. Here the CDR3 reads CATGGSSYNEQFF. The CDR3 region has the DNA TGTGCCACCGGAGGGAGCTCCTACAATGAGCAGTTCTTC.

The chain has TRBV6-2 or TRBV6-3 and TRBJ2-6; D not certain. Trimming removed 7 bases at V and 0 bases at J, with 16 bases between. The CDR3 extends over 17 amino acids. Looked up from germline, CDR1 is MNHEY and CDR2 is SVGEGT. CDR3: CASTSPGPTSGANVLTF. CDR3 nucleotides: TGTGCCAGCACTTCTCCGGGCCCAACCTCTGGGGCCAACGTCCTGACTTTC.